One sample yielded the 30 T cell receptor beta chains listed below, sequenced in a study of OX40 agonist ivuxolimab in advanced cancers. Here immunoSEQ multiplex PCR was the method, and the copy in TCRdb shows in-frame clones only, minus some. This sample has 57,000 or so clones, with about 88% found just once. Sample: CD4+ or CD8+ T cells sorted from blood, taken in a trial of the OX40 agonist ivuxolimab. The receptor set was obtained from an adult with an advanced solid tumor such as melanoma, head and neck, liver or kidney cancer.

The chain combines TRBV6-5 with TRBJ2-7; D assignment may be TRBD1 or TRBD2 (6 bases each). There are 13 residues in the CDR3. The V gene lost 6 bases and the J gene lost 6 bases, with 15 bases spanning the gap. Germline values: CDR1 MNHEY, CDR2 SVGAGI. CDR3 region: CASRRQAGGEQYF. The CDR3, as DNA: TGTGCCAGCAGGAGACAGGCCGGGGGCGAGCAGTACTTC.

The rearrangement joins TRBV7-2 to TRBJ2-7, with no clear D. This CDR3 has 14 residues. The V and J ends lost 7 bases and 0 bases respectively, with 13 bases between them. Germline values: CDR1 SGHTA, CDR2 FQGNSA. The CDR3 DNA follows: TGTGCCAGCACCTCCGGCCGAGCCTCCTACGAGCAGTACTTC. Encoded protein: CASTSGRASYEQYF.

This chain links TRBV5-5 with TRBJ2-6, with D perhaps matching TRBD1 (6 bases). The V end lost 7 bases, the J end lost 0 bases, and 20 bases lay between the germline ends. The CDR3 loop spans 18 amino acids. Per the germline V gene, CDR1 is SGHKS and CDR2 is YYEKEE (reference sequence). As DNA, the CDR3 is TGTGCCAGCTCACCTCAGGGGACGCAAGTCTCTGGGGCCAACGTCCTGACTTTC. It is translated as CASSPQGTQVSGANVLTF. The complete variable domain, with remaining parts taken from reference TRBV5-5 and TRBJ2-6, reads DAGVTQSPTHLIKTRGQQVTLRCSPISGHKSVSWYQQVLGQGPQFIFQYYEKEERGRGNFPDRFSARQFPNYSSELNVNALLLGDSALYLCASSPQGTQVSGANVLTFGAGSRLTVL.

The chain combines TRBV19 with TRBJ1-4; no firm D call. V lost 6 bases to trimming and J lost 0 bases, with 8 bases between them. The V gene's germline CDR1 is LNHDA and CDR2 SQIVND (reference sequence). This CDR3 region has 14 residues. CDR3 DNA sequence: TGTGCCAGTAGGGAGTTTGCAACTAATGAAAAACTGTTTTTT. Protein product: CASREFATNEKLFF.

The chain uses TRBV2 and TRBJ1-1; D may be TRBD1 (6 bases). This CDR3 is 14 amino acids long. Deletions cut 2 bases from V and 4 bases from J, with 11 bases between. Germline V gene sequence: CDR1 SNHLY, CDR2 FYNNEI. The DNA for the CDR3 is TGTGCCAGCAGTGAAAACAGGGAGGTCACTGAAGCTTTCTTT. It encodes CASSENREVTEAFF.

CDR3 region: CASSERQLSSYNSPLHF. The CDR3 DNA is TGTGCCAGCAGTGAGAGACAGCTGAGCTCCTATAATTCACCCCTCCACTTT. The gene calls are TRBV2 and TRBJ1-6; TRBD1 might be the D (5 bases). Germline CDR1 is SNHLY and CDR2 is FYNNEI. Trimming removed 3 bases at V and 0 bases at J, with 12 bases between. This CDR3 contains 17 residues. The full variable domain, completed using reference TRBV2 and TRBJ1-6, is EPEVTQTPSHQVTQMGQEVILRCVPISNHLYFYWYRQILGQKVEFLVSFYNNEISEKSEIFDDQFSVERPDGSNFTLKIRSTKLEDSAMYFCASSERQLSSYNSPLHFGNGTRLTVT.

This rearrangement joins TRBV5-1 to TRBJ1-2; TRBD1 aligns across 7 bases. J gave up 4 bases and V 0 bases, and 3 bases lay outside the gene matches. The length of the CDR3 is 14 residues. Germline V gene lookup returns CDR1 SGHRS and CDR2 YFSETQ. The CDR3: CASSLEGGRYGYTF. CDR3 bases: TGCGCCAGCAGCTTGGAAGGGGGCCGCTATGGCTACACCTTC. Full variable domain (remainder filled in from reference TRBV5-1 and TRBJ1-2): KAGVTQTPRYLIKTRGQQVTLSCSPISGHRSVSWYQQTPGQGLQFLFEYFSETQRNKGNFPGRFSGRQFSNSRSEMNVSTLELGDSALYLCASSLEGGRYGYTFGSGTRLTVV.

This clone was observed a few times. The chain links TRBV27 to TRBJ1-1; D is uncertain. This CDR3 is built from 13 residues. The germline CDR1 and CDR2 sequences are MNHEY and SMNVEV (reference sequence). V lost 6 bases, J lost 1 base, and 9 bases lay in between. Here the CDR3 reads CASRRVRNTEAFF. In nucleotides, the CDR3 is TGTGCCAGCAGGCGGGTGCGGAACACTGAAGCTTTCTTT.

The chain uses TRBV7-9 and TRBJ1-2; no clear D gene. CDR1 SEHNR and CDR2 FQNEAQ come from the germline V gene (reference sequence). The ends were cut back, 2 bases at V and 6 bases at J, with 19 bases in the middle. The CDR3 spans 16 residues. The CDR3 loop reads CASSLSYGRTSDGYTF. Here the CDR3 DNA reads TGTGCCAGCAGCTTAAGTTATGGCAGGACCTCGGATGGCTACACCTTC. The variable domain in full, completed from reference TRBV7-9 and TRBJ1-2, reads DTGVSQNPRHKITKRGQNVTFRCDPISEHNRLYWYRQTLGQGPEFLTYFQNEAQLEKSRLLSDRFSAERPKGSFSTLEIQRTEQGDSAMYLCASSLSYGRTSDGYTFGSGTRLTVV.

The chain couples TRBV7-9 to TRBJ1-1; possible D gene TRBD1, 5 bases. Trimming pared 2 bases from V and 1 base from J, leaving 8 bases between. This CDR3 is 14 amino acids long. Germline loops: CDR1 SEHNR, CDR2 FQNEAQ (reference sequence). The CDR3 reads CASSLWQGNTEAFF. In DNA, the CDR3 is TGTGCCAGCAGCTTATGGCAGGGGAACACTGAAGCTTTCTTT. The full variable domain, with the rest looked up from reference TRBV7-9 and TRBJ1-1, is DTGVSQNPRHKITKRGQNVTFRCDPISEHNRLYWYRQTLGQGPEFLTYFQNEAQLEKSRLLSDRFSAERPKGSFSTLEIQRTEQGDSAMYLCASSLWQGNTEAFFGQGTRLTVV.

The CDR3 protein is CASSQVGKGQGVYVLTF. The DNA of the CDR3 is TGCGCCAGCAGCCAAGTTGGCAAGGGACAGGGAGTTTACGTCCTGACTTTC. This chain joins TRBV4-1 and TRBJ2-6, with 9 bases that match TRBD1. Germline V CDR1 and CDR2: MGHRA, YSYEKL. This CDR3 spans 17 amino acids. With V trimmed by 1 base and J by 11 bases, 12 bases remained unmatched.

This chain connects TRBV4-1 to TRBJ1-6; TRBD1 is a possible D gene (5 bases). CDR3 length: 15 amino acids. V lost 1 base, J lost 7 bases, and 11 bases lay in between. In germline, CDR1 is MGHRA, CDR2 YSYEKL. The DNA for the CDR3 is TGCGCCAGCAGCCAAGGGGGCCTCTGGAATTCACCCCTCCACTTT. Translated: CASSQGGLWNSPLHF.

This clone was seen a single time. The CDR3 DNA follows: TGTGCCAGCAGCTTTATTTTCTACGAGCAGTACTTC. As protein: CASSFIFYEQYF. The chain recombines TRBV7-2 with TRBJ2-7; D not resolved. The germline V and J ends were trimmed by 3 bases and 3 bases, with 6 bases remaining between them. Germline V lookup: CDR1 SGHTA, CDR2 FQGNSA. CDR3 length: 12 amino acids.

With respect to this clone: Distinct nucleotide sequences in the sample also encode this CDR3. The chain links TRBV6-5 to TRBJ1-5; no definite D call. Germline CDR1 and CDR2: MNHEY and SVGAGI. V was pared by 0 bases and J by 4 bases, with 7 bases between. There are 14 residues in the CDR3. The CDR3 DNA is TGTGCCAGCAGTTACTCTGGCGGTAATCAGCCCCAGCATTTT. It encodes CASSYSGGNQPQHF.

The chain has TRBV6-5 and TRBJ2-7; 10 bases line up with TRBD1. V shed 4 bases and J 3 bases; nucleotides not matched to a gene: 9. The germline V gene encodes CDR1 MNHEY and CDR2 SVGAGI. The CDR3 has 16 amino acids. CDR3 in amino acids: CASSSADRGGYYEQYF. In DNA, the CDR3 is TGTGCCAGCAGTTCCGCGGACAGGGGGGGCTACTACGAGCAGTACTTC.

Here the CDR3 reads CARTWDGTGEKPDGYTF. CDR3 DNA sequence: TGCGCCAGAACCTGGGACGGTACGGGGGAAAAACCGGATGGCTACACCTTC. The gene calls are TRBV5-1 and TRBJ1-2, with a weak D call TRBD1 (5 bases). Germline-derived CDR1 and CDR2 are SGHRS and YFSETQ. This CDR3 is 17 amino acids long. V lost 8 bases, J lost 6 bases, and 29 bases lay in between.

The CDR3 DNA reads as TGTGCCAGCAGGTCGGTGGGGGGAGGCACCGGGGAGCTGTTTTTT. Protein product: CASRSVGGGTGELFF. The genes are TRBV6-6 and TRBJ2-2; possibly TRBD2 for D (6 bases). Germline V gene data show CDR1 as MNHNY and CDR2 as SVGAGI (reference sequence). Deletions cut 6 bases from V and 4 bases from J, with 15 bases between. CDR3 length equals 15 residues.

The chain combines TRBV5-1 with TRBJ2-4, with 8 bases lining up with TRBD1. V lost 0 bases to trimming and J lost 1 base; unmatched junction nucleotides: 12. This CDR3 has 19 amino acids. Germline assignment: CDR1 SGHRS and CDR2 YFSETQ. The CDR3 DNA follows: TGCGCCAGCAGCTTGGGTGGGACAGGAGGACGGGTGGCCAAAAACATTCAGTACTTC. This gives the protein CASSLGGTGGRVAKNIQYF. Filled out from reference TRBV5-1 and TRBJ2-4, the complete variable domain reads KAGVTQTPRYLIKTRGQQVTLSCSPISGHRSVSWYQQTPGQGLQFLFEYFSETQRNKGNFPGRFSGRQFSNSRSEMNVSTLELGDSALYLCASSLGGTGGRVAKNIQYFGAGTRLSVL.

The chain couples TRBV6-6 to TRBJ1-1; 9 bases are a match to TRBD1. V lost 7 bases to trimming and J lost 1 base; unmatched junction nucleotides: 7. This CDR3 contains 15 residues. Per germline, CDR1 MNHNY and CDR2 SVGAGI (reference sequence). The CDR3 nucleotides read TGTGCCAGCACCGACACGGGACAGGGGAACACTGAAGCTTTCTTT. Translating gives CASTDTGQGNTEAFF.

This chain links TRBV15 with TRBJ1-3; no definite D call. This CDR3 has 12 residues. CDR1 and CDR2 (germline): LNHNV, YYDKDF (reference sequence). Trimming removed 3 bases from V and 4 bases from J, with 4 bases in between. The CDR3 reads CATSRDGNTIYF. The CDR3 DNA sequence: TGTGCCACCAGCAGGGACGGAAACACCATATATTTT.

The chain uses TRBV27 and TRBJ1-1; a possible D gene is TRBD1 (5 bases). The germline V gene encodes CDR1 MNHEY and CDR2 SMNVEV (reference sequence). The CDR3 covers 13 residues. The ends were cut back, 6 bases at V and 7 bases at J, with 15 bases in the middle. The chain's CDR3 is CASSPPGTVEAFF. Written as DNA, the CDR3 is TGTGCCAGCAGCCCCCCCGGGACGGTTGAAGCTTTCTTT.

The genes are TRBV14 and TRBJ2-7; the D call may be TRBD1 or TRBD2 (5 bases each). The germline V gene has CDR1 SGHDN and CDR2 FVKESK. Deletions cut 1 base from V and 0 bases from J, with 16 bases between. The CDR3 sequence is 17 residues long. CDR3 amino acids: CASSQGGRGPPSYEQYF. In DNA form, the CDR3 reads TGTGCCAGCAGCCAAGGGGGCCGGGGCCCACCCTCCTACGAGCAGTACTTC.

V usage is TRBV29-1 and J usage is TRBJ1-5; D remains ambiguous. CDR3 length: 13 residues. Looked up from germline, CDR1 is SQVTM and CDR2 is ANQGSEA. Trimming stripped 7 bases from V and 2 bases from J, with 12 bases between. DNA for the CDR3: TGCAGCGCATATGAGGGAGGCAATCAGCCCCAGCATTTT. As protein: CSAYEGGNQPQHF. Full variable domain (missing parts from reference TRBV29-1 and TRBJ1-5): SAVISQKPSRDICQRGTSLTIQCQVDSQVTMMFWYRQQPGQSLTLIATANQGSEATYESGFVIDKFPISRPNLTFSTLTVSNMSPEDSSIYLCSAYEGGNQPQHFGDGTRLSIL.

V usage is TRBV5-8 and J usage is TRBJ2-1; 14 positions agree with TRBD2. This CDR3 has 16 amino acids. The V gene end was trimmed by 3 bases and the J gene end by 9 bases; junction bases not matched to a gene: 8. CDR1 SGHTS and CDR2 YDEGEE come from the germline V gene. As DNA, the CDR3 is TGTGCCAGCAGCTGGAAGACTAGCGGGGGGGGAGTTGAGCAGTTCTTC. It is translated as CASSWKTSGGGVEQFF.

This clone was observed a few times. This chain joins TRBV7-3 and TRBJ2-2; D is undetermined. Germline lookup yields CDR1 SGHTA and CDR2 FQGTGA. Trimming removed 3 bases from V and 6 bases from J, with 8 bases in between. There are 13 residues in the CDR3. CDR3 amino acids: CASSLLGAGELFF. Here the CDR3 DNA reads TGTGCCAGCAGCTTGTTAGGCGCCGGGGAGCTGTTTTTT.

The CDR3 DNA reads as TGTGCCAGCAGTGAATGGACCACTAATGAAAAACTGTTTTTT. Translating gives CASSEWTTNEKLFF. This chain joins TRBV2 and TRBJ1-4; D gene uncertain. The germline V and J ends were trimmed by 2 bases and 2 bases, with 6 bases remaining between them. The germline gives CDR1 SNHLY, CDR2 FYNNEI. The CDR3 extends over 14 amino acids. Drawing the rest from reference TRBV2 and TRBJ1-4, the complete variable domain is EPEVTQTPSHQVTQMGQEVILRCVPISNHLYFYWYRQILGQKVEFLVSFYNNEISEKSEIFDDQFSVERPDGSNFTLKIRSTKLEDSAMYFCASSEWTTNEKLFFGSGTQLSVL.

The V gene is TRBV2, the J gene TRBJ1-4; no definite D call. Trimming removed 2 bases from V and 12 bases from J, with 10 bases in between. Germline V gene sequence: CDR1 SNHLY, CDR2 FYNNEI. This CDR3 spans 12 amino acids. The DNA for the CDR3 is TGTGCCAGCAGTGAACGAAATGTTGAACTGTTTTTT. This sequence encodes CASSERNVELFF.

The chain employs TRBV7-8 and TRBJ1-2; D perhaps matches TRBD1 (6 bases). The length of the CDR3 is 17 residues. The germline V and J ends were trimmed by 1 base and 1 base, with 16 bases remaining between them. Germline V CDR1 and CDR2: SGHVS, FQNEAQ. The CDR3 coding sequence is TGTGCCAGCAGCTTAGTTCCAGGGGTTTTTCTTAACTATGGCTACACCTTC. Translation gives CASSLVPGVFLNYGYTF. Using reference TRBV7-8 and TRBJ1-2 for the parts outside the CDR3, the full variable domain is GAGVSQSPRYKVAKRGQDVALRCDPISGHVSLFWYQQALGQGPEFLTYFQNEAQLDKSGLPSDRFFAERPEGSVSTLKIQRTQQEDSAVYLCASSLVPGVFLNYGYTFGSGTRLTVV.

There are a few counts of this clone. This chain joins TRBV5-1 and TRBJ1-1; D gene uncertain. With 1 base removed from V and 6 bases from J, the gap between germline ends came to 10 bases. The CDR3 totals 13 residues. Germline V gene lookup returns CDR1 SGHRS and CDR2 YFSETQ. The chain's CDR3 is CASSLTVNAEAFF. The CDR3 DNA follows: TGCGCCAGCAGCTTGACAGTTAACGCTGAAGCTTTCTTT.

The sample holds one count of this clone. This chain joins TRBV9 and TRBJ2-3, with TRBD2 matching 12 bases. With V trimmed by 3 bases and J by 4 bases, 9 bases remained unmatched. Looked up from germline, CDR1 is SGDLS and CDR2 is YYNGEE. The CDR3 sequence is 17 residues long. DNA of the CDR3: TGTGCCAGCAGCGAATACGGACTAGCGGGGTGGGCAGATACGCAGTATTTT. This translates into CASSEYGLAGWADTQYF.